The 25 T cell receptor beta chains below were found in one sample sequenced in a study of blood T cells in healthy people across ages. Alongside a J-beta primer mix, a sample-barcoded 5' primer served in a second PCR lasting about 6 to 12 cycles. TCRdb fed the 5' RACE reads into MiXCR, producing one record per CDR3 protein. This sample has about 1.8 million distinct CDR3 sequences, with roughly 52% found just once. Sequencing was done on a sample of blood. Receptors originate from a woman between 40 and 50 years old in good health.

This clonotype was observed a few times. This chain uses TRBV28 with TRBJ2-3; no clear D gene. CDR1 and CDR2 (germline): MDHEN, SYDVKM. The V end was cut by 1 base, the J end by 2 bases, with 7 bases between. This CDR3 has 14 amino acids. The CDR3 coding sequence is TGTGCCAGCAGTTTATCTGTCAACACAGATACGCAGTATTTT. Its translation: CASSLSVNTDTQYF.

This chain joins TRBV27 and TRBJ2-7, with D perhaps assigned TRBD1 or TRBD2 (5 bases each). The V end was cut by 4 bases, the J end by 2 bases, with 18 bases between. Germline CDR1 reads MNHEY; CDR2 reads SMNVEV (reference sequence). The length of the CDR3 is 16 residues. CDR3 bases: TGTGCCAGCAGTTCGATATTATGGGGGACGACCTACGAGCAGTACTTC. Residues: CASSSILWGTTYEQYF.

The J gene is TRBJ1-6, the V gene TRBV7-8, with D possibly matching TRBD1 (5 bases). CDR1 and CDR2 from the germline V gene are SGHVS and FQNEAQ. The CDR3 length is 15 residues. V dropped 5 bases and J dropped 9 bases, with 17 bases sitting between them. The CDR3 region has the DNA TGTGCCAGCAGCCTCCCCCGCGGGGACGGTTCACCCCTCCACTTT. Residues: CASSLPRGDGSPLHF.

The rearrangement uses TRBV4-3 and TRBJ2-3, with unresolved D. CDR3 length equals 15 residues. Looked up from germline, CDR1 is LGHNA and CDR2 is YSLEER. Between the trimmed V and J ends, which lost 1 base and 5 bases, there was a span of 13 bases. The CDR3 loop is CASSQGVLLGDTQYF. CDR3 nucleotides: TGCGCCAGCAGCCAAGGGGTACTCCTCGGAGATACGCAGTATTTT.

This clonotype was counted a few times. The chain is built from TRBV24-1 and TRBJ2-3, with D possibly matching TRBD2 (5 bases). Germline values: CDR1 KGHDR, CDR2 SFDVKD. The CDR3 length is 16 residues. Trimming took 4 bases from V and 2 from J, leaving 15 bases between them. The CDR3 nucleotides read TGTGCCACCAGTGAGGCCCTTAACCGGGACACAGATACGCAGTATTTT. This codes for CATSEALNRDTDTQYF.

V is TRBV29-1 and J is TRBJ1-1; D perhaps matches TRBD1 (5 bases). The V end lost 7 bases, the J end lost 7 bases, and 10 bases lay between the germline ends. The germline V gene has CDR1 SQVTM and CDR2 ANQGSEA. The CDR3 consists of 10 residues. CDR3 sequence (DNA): TGCAGCGGGGGGGAGAGTGAAGCTTTCTTT. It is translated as CSGGESEAFF.

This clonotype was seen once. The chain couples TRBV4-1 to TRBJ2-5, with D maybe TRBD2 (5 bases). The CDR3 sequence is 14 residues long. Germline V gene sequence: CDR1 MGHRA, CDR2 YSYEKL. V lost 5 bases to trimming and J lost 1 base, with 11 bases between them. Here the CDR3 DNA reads TGCGCCAGCAGCGACGGGGAGACCCAAGAGACCCAGTACTTC. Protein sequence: CASSDGETQETQYF.

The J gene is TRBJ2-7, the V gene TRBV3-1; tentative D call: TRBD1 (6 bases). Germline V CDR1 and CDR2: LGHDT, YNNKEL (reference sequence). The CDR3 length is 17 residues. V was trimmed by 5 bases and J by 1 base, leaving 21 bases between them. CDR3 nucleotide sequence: TGTGCCAGCAGCGAGGACCTGGGGGCGGCCTTATCCTACGAGCAGTACTTC. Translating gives CASSEDLGAALSYEQYF.

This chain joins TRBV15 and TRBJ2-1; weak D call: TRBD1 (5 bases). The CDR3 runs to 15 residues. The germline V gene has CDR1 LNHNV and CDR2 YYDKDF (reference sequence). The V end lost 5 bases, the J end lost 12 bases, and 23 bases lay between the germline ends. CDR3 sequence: CATSPPEGAAIGQFF. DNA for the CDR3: TGTGCCACCAGCCCCCCGGAAGGGGCGGCGATTGGGCAGTTCTTC.

DNA for the CDR3: TGTGCCAGCACCATTGCTACTTACGAGCAGTACTTC. Protein: CASTIATYEQYF. The gene calls are TRBV5-6 and TRBJ2-4; D remains unclear. The J call may be incorrect, as the DNA end agrees better with TRBJ2-7. The CDR3 loop spans 12 amino acids. CDR1 SGHDT and CDR2 YYEEEE come from the germline V gene.

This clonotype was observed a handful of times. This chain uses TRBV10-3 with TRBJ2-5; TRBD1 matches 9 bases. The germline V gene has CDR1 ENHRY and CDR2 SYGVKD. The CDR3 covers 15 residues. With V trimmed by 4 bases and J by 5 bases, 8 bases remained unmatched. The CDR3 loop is CAISAPGQGMETQYF. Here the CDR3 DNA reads TGTGCCATCAGTGCCCCGGGACAGGGTATGGAGACCCAGTACTTC.

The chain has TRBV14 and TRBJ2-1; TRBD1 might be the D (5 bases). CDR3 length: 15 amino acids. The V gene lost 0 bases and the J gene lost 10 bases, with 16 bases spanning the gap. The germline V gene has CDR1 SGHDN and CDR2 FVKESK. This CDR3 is CASSQDAATGREQFF. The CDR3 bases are TGTGCCAGCAGCCAAGATGCGGCCACAGGAAGGGAGCAGTTCTTC.

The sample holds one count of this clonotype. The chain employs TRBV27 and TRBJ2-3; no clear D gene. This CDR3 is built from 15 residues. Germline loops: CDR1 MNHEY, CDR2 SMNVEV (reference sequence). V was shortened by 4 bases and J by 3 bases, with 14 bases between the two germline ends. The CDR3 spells CASSSYQEGTDTQYF. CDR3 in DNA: TGTGCCAGCAGTTCATACCAGGAAGGTACAGATACGCAGTATTTT.

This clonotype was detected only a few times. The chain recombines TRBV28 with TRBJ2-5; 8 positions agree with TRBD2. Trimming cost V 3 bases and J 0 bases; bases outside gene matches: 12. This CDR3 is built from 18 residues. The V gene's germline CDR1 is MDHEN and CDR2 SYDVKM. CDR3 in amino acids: CASSLFGGASSYQETQYF. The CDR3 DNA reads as TGTGCCAGCAGTTTGTTCGGGGGGGCTTCTTCGTACCAAGAGACCCAGTACTTC.

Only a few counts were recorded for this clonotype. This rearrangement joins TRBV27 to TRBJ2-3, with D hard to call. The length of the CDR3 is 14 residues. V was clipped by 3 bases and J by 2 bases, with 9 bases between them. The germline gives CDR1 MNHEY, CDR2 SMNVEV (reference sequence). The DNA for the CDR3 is TGTGCCAGCAGTTTGGCTAGGTTCACAGATACGCAGTATTTT. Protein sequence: CASSLARFTDTQYF.

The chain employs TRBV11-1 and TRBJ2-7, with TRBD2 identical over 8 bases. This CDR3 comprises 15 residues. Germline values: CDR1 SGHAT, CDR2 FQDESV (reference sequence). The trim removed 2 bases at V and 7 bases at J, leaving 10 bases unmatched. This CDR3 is CASSLISSGDNEQYF. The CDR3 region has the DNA TGTGCCAGCAGCTTAATCAGTAGCGGGGACAATGAGCAGTACTTC.

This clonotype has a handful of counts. The CDR3 DNA reads as TGCAGTGCTAGAGATATGAGACAGGGCTTACCTGGGGCCAACGTCCTGACTTTC. It specifies CSARDMRQGLPGANVLTF. The chain has TRBV20-1 and TRBJ2-6, with TRBD1 matching 7 bases. V lost 0 bases to trimming and J lost 2 bases; unmatched junction nucleotides: 10. This CDR3 is built from 18 residues. Looked up from germline, CDR1 is DFQATT and CDR2 is SNEGSKA (reference sequence).

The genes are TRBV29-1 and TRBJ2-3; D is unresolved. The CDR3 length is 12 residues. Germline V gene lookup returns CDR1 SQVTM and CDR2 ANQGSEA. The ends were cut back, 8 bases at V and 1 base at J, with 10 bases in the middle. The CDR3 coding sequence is TGCAGCACGAAAAGCGGCACAGATACGCAGTATTTT. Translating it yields CSTKSGTDTQYF.

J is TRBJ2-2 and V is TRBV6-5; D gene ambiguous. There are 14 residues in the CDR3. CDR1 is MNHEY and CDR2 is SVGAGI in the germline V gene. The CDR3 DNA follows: TGTGTCTGTCAACCGGGCAGAAACACCGGGGAGCTGTTTTTT. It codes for CVCQPGRNTGELFF.

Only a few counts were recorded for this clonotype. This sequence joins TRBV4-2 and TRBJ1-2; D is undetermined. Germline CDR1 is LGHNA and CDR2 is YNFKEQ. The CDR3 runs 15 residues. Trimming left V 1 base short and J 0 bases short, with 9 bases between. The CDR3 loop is CASSQGAGTNYGYTF. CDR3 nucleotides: TGTGCCAGCAGCCAAGGGGCGGGGACTAACTATGGCTACACCTTC.

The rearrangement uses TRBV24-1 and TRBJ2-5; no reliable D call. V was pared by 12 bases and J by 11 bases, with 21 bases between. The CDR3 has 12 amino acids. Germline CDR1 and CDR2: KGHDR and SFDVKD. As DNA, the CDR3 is TGTGCCCCACCCTACAGAAGCAATGAGCAGTACTTC. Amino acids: CAPPYRSNEQYF.

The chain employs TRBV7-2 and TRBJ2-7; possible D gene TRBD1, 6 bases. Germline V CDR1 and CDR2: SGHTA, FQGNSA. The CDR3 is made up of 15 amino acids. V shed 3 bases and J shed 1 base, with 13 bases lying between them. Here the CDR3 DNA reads TGTGCCAGCAGCTTTGGCAGGGGACATTCCTACGAGCAGTACTTC. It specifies CASSFGRGHSYEQYF. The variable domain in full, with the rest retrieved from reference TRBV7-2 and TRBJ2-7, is GAGVSQSPSNKVTEKGKDVELRCDPISGHTALYWYRQSLGQGLEFLIYFQGNSAPDKSGLPSDRFSAERTGGSVSTLTIQRTQQEDSAVYLCASSFGRGHSYEQYFGPGTRLTVT.

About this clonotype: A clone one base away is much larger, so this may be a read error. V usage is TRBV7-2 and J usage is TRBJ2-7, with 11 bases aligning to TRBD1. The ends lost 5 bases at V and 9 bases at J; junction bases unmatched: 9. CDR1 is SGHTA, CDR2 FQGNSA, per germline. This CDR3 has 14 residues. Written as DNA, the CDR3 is TGTGCCAGCAGCCCCGCCGGGACAGGGGGTGGGCAGTACTTC. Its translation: CASSPAGTGGGQYF.

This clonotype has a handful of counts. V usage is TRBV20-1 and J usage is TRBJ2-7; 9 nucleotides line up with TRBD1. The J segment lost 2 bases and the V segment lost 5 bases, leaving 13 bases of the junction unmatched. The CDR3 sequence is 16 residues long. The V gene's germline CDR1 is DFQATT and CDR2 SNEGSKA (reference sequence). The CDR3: CSAPGAPGQGTYEQYF. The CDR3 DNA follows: TGCAGTGCTCCGGGGGCTCCGGGACAGGGTACCTACGAGCAGTACTTC.

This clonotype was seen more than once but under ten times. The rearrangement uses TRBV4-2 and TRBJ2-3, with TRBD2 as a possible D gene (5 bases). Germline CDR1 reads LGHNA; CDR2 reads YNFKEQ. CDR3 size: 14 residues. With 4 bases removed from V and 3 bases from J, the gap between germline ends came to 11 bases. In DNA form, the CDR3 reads TGTGCCAGCAGCCCACCAGCGGCAACAGATACGCAGTATTTT. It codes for CASSPPAATDTQYF.